This paragraph reports one T cell receptor (beta chain). It was through 5'RACE template switching that TCR cDNA was made, with a universal primer site and UMIs added. TCRdb re-called the 5' RACE reads through MiXCR, storing one row per CDR3 protein. Here the sample spans about 52,000 distinct CDR3 sequences, 5% to 8.5% being singletons. The source of the sample is a study of T cells after yellow fever vaccination. The study, taken as a whole, reports: Most clones from primary vaccination were detected again post-booster (approximately 96% CD4, 88% CD8). Although most clonotypes did not, a small share appeared in both CD4 and CD8 compartments. The secondary response was weaker, and its peak arrived faster, on day 5 versus 15.

V lost 5 bases, J lost 4 bases, and 9 bases lay in between. The germline V gene encodes CDR1 SGHTA and CDR2 FQGTGA. This CDR3 contains 14 residues. The chain uses TRBV7-3 and TRBJ1-6; D is undetermined. The sample was CD8+ T cells not binding an NS4B(214-222) dextramer, sorted from PBMCs, taken about 41 days after the first yellow fever vaccination. The sequence came from a man aged 18 to 29 who received the YFV17D yellow fever vaccine. The CDR3 bases are TGTGCCAGCAGCCGGACGACGTATAATTCACCCCTCCACTTT. As protein: CASSRTTYNSPLHF. The full variable domain, rest sourced from reference TRBV7-3 and TRBJ1-6, is GAGVSQTPSNKVTEKGKYVELRCDPISGHTALYWYRQSLGQGPEFLIYFQGTGAADDSGLPNDRFFAVRPEGSVSTLKIQRTERGDSAVYLCASSRTTYNSPLHFGNGTRLTVT.